This is a list of T cell receptor beta chains from one sample in a study of cytomegalovirus exposure and HLA in healthy donors. The method was immunoSEQ multiplex PCR; TCRdb's version includes in-frame clones alone and lacks a portion of them. The table has hundreds of thousands of clones, 86% seen once. The sequencing input was PBMCs. These receptors were obtained from a woman aged 18 to 35 in good health and CMV-seronegative. CDR3s include the opening cysteine and the closing phenylalanine or tryptophan. The order of the fields is V gene, clone size, D gene, J gene, CDR3 DNA, CDR3 protein. A D gene is named only where the DNA matches it firmly. A clone size is listed for some rows: how often the clone was seen (once, few, many), or a class if it is expanded.

TRBV28	NA	TRBD1	TRBJ2-7	TGTGCCAGCATCTTACTTCCCGACAGGGGGGCAAACTCCTACGAGCAGTACTTC	CASILLPDRGANSYEQYF
TRBV6-5	NA	NA	TRBJ1-6	TGTGCCAGCAGTTACTCGACGGGGGATAATTCACCCCTCCACTTT	CASSYSTGDNSPLHF
TRBV28	few	NA	TRBJ2-2	TGTGCCAGCAGAGAGGGGGACTATGACACCGGGGAGCTGTTTTTT	CASREGDYDTGELFF
TRBV28	NA	TRBD1	TRBJ2-7	TGTGCCAGCAGTTCACGGACAGGCTACGAGCAGTACTTC	CASSSRTGYEQYF
TRBV7-9	NA	TRBD1	TRBJ2-2	TGTGCCAGCAGCGCAGGGACAGGGTTTTACACCGGGGAGCTGTTTTTT	CASSAGTGFYTGELFF
TRBV5-6	NA	NA	TRBJ1-2	TGTGCCAGCAGCTTGGTGGGCAGATCTAATGGCTACACCTTC	CASSLVGRSNGYTF
TRBV4-1	few	NA	TRBJ1-5	TGCGCCAGCAGCCAAGTAGGAGGCAGGGACTGGCAGCCCCAGCATTTT	CASSQVGGRDWQPQHF
TRBV28	NA	NA	TRBJ1-6	TGTGCCGTTCTATCCCCAGGTAGTAATTCACCCCTCCACTTT	CAVLSPGSNSPLHF
TRBV6-5	NA	NA	TRBJ1-1	TGTGCCAGCTCCAGGGGTGTGGGGACTGAAGCTTTCTTT	CASSRGVGTEAFF
TRBV4-1	once	TRBD1	TRBJ1-2	TGCGCCAGCAGCCAAGCCCCGGGACAGGGTAGGGGCTATGGCTACACCTTC	CASSQAPGQGRGYGYTF
TRBV29-1	NA	TRBD2	TRBJ2-3	TGCAGCTCGCGGACTAGCGGATTCGATACGCAGTATTTT	CSSRTSGFDTQYF
TRBV9	NA	NA	TRBJ1-1	TGTGCCAGCAGCGTAGTTGAGGGGGTGGGCACTGAAGCTTTCTTT	CASSVVEGVGTEAFF
TRBV6-1	NA	NA	TRBJ1-1	TGTGCCAGCAGTCGCCGGGACACGATGAACACTGAAGCTTTCTTT	CASSRRDTMNTEAFF
TRBV4-2	NA	TRBD2	TRBJ2-1	TGTGCCAGCAGCCAAGGCCAAAGACTAGCGGATTACAATGAGCAGTTCTTC	CASSQGQRLADYNEQFF
TRBV11-2	NA	TRBD1	TRBJ2-7	TGTGCCAGCAGCTTTGGGACAGGGGGTTTCGAGCAGTACTTC	CASSFGTGGFEQYF
TRBV7-2	NA	TRBD1	TRBJ1-1	TGTGCCAGCAGCCGGGGACAGGGGAACACTGAAGCTTTCTTT	CASSRGQGNTEAFF
TRBV5-6	NA	TRBD2	TRBJ2-3	TGTGCCAGCAGCTTCCGGATAACTAGCGGGGATACGCAGTATTTT	CASSFRITSGDTQYF
TRBV4-1	NA	NA	TRBJ1-2	TGCGCCAGCAGCCAAGACCAAGCAGGCCGTACGACAGTAAACTATGGCTACACCTTC	CASSQDQAGRTTVNYGYTF
TRBV28	NA	TRBD1	TRBJ2-7	TGTGCCAGCAGTAAGCGGGACAGGGTTCCCGAGCAGTACTTC	CASSKRDRVPEQYF
TRBV4-1	once	NA	TRBJ1-2	TGCGCCAGCAGCCCCCTGGCGGGAAGCTATGGCTACACCTTC	CASSPLAGSYGYTF
TRBV30	NA	TRBD1	TRBJ2-3	TGTGCCTGGAGTAGACCGGGACAGACTAGCACAGATACGCAGTATTTT	CAWSRPGQTSTDTQYF
TRBV5-1	few	TRBD2	TRBJ2-2	TGCGCCAGCAGGGGACTAGCGGGGACCGGGGAGCTGTTTTTT	CASRGLAGTGELFF
TRBV5-1	NA	TRBD1	TRBJ2-2	TGCGCCAGCAGCCTTATGGGACAGCGAAACACCGGGGAGCTGTTTTTT	CASSLMGQRNTGELFF
TRBV14	NA	TRBD2	TRBJ2-1	TGTGCCAGCAGCCCAACTTCGGGGGGGCCCTTCTTAAATGAGCAGTTCTTC	CASSPTSGGPFLNEQFF
TRBV11-3	NA	NA	TRBJ2-7	TGTGCCAGCAGCTTAGGCACAGGCTACGAGCAGTACTTC	CASSLGTGYEQYF
TRBV9	NA	NA	TRBJ2-1	TGTGCCAGCAGCGTGCTCGGGAGTAATGAGCAGTTCTTC	CASSVLGSNEQFF
TRBV7-9	NA	NA	TRBJ1-6	TGTGCCAGCACCAATAGGCCGGGAGTGGATTCACCCCTCCACTTT	CASTNRPGVDSPLHF
TRBV25-1	NA	NA	TRBJ2-1	TGTGCCAGCAGCCCGGTGGGGGCCCCGACGAATGAGCAGTTCTTC	CASSPVGAPTNEQFF
TRBV29-1	NA	NA	TRBJ1-2	TGCAGCGTTTCGCAGGGTCTAAATGGCTACACCTTC	CSVSQGLNGYTF
TRBV6-1	many	TRBD2	TRBJ2-3	TGTGCCAGCAGTGAAAGAAGCGGGGGGGGAGCAGATACGCAGTATTTT	CASSERSGGGADTQYF
TRBV19	NA	NA	TRBJ2-1	TGTGCCAGTAGTGCCCCCCCTGCGGGTACCTACAATGAGCAGTTCTTC	CASSAPPAGTYNEQFF
TRBV7-9	NA	NA	TRBJ1-5	TGTGCCAGCAGCCAGCCCCCAGACTCCTATGGCAATCAGCCCCAGCATTTT	CASSQPPDSYGNQPQHF
TRBV5-6	NA	TRBD2	TRBJ2-7	TGTGCCAGCAGCCCCCGGTTCGCGACTAGCGAAACCTACGAGCAGTACTTC	CASSPRFATSETYEQYF
TRBV6-5	NA	TRBD1	TRBJ1-5	TGTGCCAGCAGTTACTCGGTGGACAGGGGGGGACAGCCCCAGCATTTT	CASSYSVDRGGQPQHF
TRBV15	NA	NA	TRBJ2-1	TGTGCCACCAGCAGCCAGGGACTCGCGAACAATGAGCAGTTCTTC	CATSSQGLANNEQFF
TRBV6-1	NA	NA	TRBJ2-1	TGTGCCAGCAGTTCTACCTTCGGGGGATACAATGAGCAGTTCTTC	CASSSTFGGYNEQFF
TRBV19	NA	TRBD1	TRBJ1-4	TGTGCCAGTAGTACGGGACAGGGTGCTGAAAAACTGTTTTTT	CASSTGQGAEKLFF
TRBV5-6	NA	TRBD1	TRBJ2-7	TGTGCCAGCAGCTTGAGGGCTGGGACAGGGGTCAGCGAGCAGTACTTC	CASSLRAGTGVSEQYF
TRBV4-1	NA	NA	TRBJ2-7	TGCGCCAGCAGCCAAGAGCGGGCTGCTAGCTCCTACGAGCAGTACTTC	CASSQERAASSYEQYF
TRBV7-3	once	NA	TRBJ2-3	TGTGCCAGCAGCTCCTTTGGCGGGTCTAAAACTAGCACAGATACGCAGTATTTT	CASSSFGGSKTSTDTQYF
TRBV5-4	NA	TRBD1	TRBJ1-2	TGTGCCAGCAGCTCCAGGGGGGCAGGCTACACCTTC	CASSSRGAGYTF
TRBV28	NA	TRBD1	TRBJ2-2	TGTGCCAGCAGTTCACTATCCGGGACAGGCACCCGGGGGACCGGGGAGCTGTTTTTT	CASSSLSGTGTRGTGELFF
TRBV4-1	NA	NA	TRBJ2-5	TGCGCCAGCAGCCGAGCCCGGACTTTGACAGGAGAGACCCAGTACTTC	CASSRARTLTGETQYF
TRBV7-2	NA	NA	TRBJ2-7	TGTGCCAGCAGCTTAGAGGACTTAGGCTCCTACGAGCAGTACTTC	CASSLEDLGSYEQYF
TRBV6-6	NA	NA	TRBJ1-2	TGTGCCAGCCGGGACTATGGCTACACCTTC	CASRDYGYTF
TRBV6-6	NA	TRBD1	TRBJ2-1	TGTGCCAGCAGATCCGGGACAGGTGCCAATGAGCAGTTCTTC	CASRSGTGANEQFF
TRBV19	NA	TRBD2	TRBJ2-5	TGTGCCAGTAGGGGAGGGGAGACCCAGTACTTC	CASRGGETQYF
TRBV10-1	few	NA	TRBJ2-7	TGCGCCAGCAAGCCCTCCTACGAGCAGTACTTC	CASKPSYEQYF
TRBV27	NA	TRBD2	TRBJ2-3	TGTGCCAGCAGTTCTCTAGCGGGAGTAGATACGCAGTATTTT	CASSSLAGVDTQYF
TRBV5-1	NA	NA	TRBJ2-5	TGCGCCAGCAGCTTGAACTACGGGGAGACCCAGTACTTC	CASSLNYGETQYF
TRBV15	NA	TRBD1	TRBJ2-7	TGTGCCACCAGCAGACAGGGACAGGGGTTCCCCTACGAGCAGTACTTC	CATSRQGQGFPYEQYF
TRBV4-1	few	NA	TRBJ1-1	TGCGCCAGCAGCTTCGGGTTGTCTGAAGCTTTCTTT	CASSFGLSEAFF